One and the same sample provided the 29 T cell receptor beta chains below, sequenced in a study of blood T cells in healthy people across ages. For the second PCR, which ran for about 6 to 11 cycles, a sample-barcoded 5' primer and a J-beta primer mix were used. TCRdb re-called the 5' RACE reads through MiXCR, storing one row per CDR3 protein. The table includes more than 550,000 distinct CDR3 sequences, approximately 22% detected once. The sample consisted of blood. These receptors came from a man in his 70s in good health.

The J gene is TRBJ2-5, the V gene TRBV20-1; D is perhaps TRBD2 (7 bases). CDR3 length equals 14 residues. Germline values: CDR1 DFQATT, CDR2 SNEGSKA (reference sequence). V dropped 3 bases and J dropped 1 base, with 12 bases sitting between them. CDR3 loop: CSARGGTTQETQYF. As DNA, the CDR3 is TGCAGTGCTAGGGGAGGGACAACCCAAGAGACCCAGTACTTC.

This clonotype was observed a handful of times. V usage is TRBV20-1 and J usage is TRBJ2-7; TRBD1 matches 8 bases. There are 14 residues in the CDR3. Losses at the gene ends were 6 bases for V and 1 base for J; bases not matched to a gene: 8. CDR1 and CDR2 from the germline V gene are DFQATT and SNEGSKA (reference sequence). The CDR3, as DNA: TGCAGTGCGCCCCGACAGGGGCCATCCTACGAGCAGTACTTC. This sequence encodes CSAPRQGPSYEQYF.

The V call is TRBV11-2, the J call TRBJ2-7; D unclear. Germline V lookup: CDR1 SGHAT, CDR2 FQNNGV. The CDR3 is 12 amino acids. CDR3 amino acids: CASRPGGNEQYF. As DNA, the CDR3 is TGTGCTTCCCGTCCGGGTGGGAACGAGCAGTACTTC.

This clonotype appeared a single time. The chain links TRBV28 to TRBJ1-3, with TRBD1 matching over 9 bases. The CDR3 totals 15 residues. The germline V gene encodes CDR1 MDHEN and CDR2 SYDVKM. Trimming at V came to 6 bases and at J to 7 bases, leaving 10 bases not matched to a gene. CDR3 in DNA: TGTGCCAGCAGCCAAGAGGGACAGGGAAAGAACACCATATATTTT. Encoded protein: CASSQEGQGKNTIYF.

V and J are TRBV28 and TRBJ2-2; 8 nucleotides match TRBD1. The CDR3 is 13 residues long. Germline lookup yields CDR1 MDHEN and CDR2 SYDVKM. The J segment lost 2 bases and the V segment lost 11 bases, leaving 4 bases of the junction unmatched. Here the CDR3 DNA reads TGTGCCGTCAGGGGGCTAAACACCGGGGAGCTGTTTTTT. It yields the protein CAVRGLNTGELFF.

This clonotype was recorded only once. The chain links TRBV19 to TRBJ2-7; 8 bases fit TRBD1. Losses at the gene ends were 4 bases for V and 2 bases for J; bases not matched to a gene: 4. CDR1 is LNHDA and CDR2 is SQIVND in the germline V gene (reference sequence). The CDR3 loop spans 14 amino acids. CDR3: CASSSPGQAYEQYF. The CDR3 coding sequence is TGTGCCAGTAGTAGCCCGGGACAGGCCTACGAGCAGTACTTC. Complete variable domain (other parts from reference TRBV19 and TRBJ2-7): DGGITQSPKYLFRKEGQNVTLSCEQNLNHDAMYWYRQDPGQGLRLIYYSQIVNDFQKGDIAEGYSVSREKKESFPLTVTSAQKNPTAFYLCASSSPGQAYEQYFGPGTRLTVT.

Written as DNA, the CDR3 is TGTGCCAGCAGCCTCGACAGTTTGGGCTACACCTTC. It is translated as CASSLDSLGYTF. J is TRBJ1-2 and V is TRBV25-1; TRBD1 might be the D (5 bases). The V end lost 6 bases, the J end lost 8 bases, and 13 bases lay between the germline ends. Germline values: CDR1 MGHDK, CDR2 SYGVNS. CDR3 length equals 12 residues.

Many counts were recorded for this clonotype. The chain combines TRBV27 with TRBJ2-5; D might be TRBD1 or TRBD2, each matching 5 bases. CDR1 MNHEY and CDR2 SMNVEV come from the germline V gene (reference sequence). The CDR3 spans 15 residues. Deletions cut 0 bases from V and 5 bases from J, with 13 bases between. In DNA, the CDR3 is TGTGCCAGCAGTTTATCCACGGGGCGATTGGAGACCCAGTACTTC. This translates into CASSLSTGRLETQYF.

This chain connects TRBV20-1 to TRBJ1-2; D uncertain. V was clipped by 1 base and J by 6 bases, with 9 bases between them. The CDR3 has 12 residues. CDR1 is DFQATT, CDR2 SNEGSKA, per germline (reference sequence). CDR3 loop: CSARVGLDGYTF. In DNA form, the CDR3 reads TGCAGTGCTAGAGTAGGCTTGGATGGCTACACCTTC.

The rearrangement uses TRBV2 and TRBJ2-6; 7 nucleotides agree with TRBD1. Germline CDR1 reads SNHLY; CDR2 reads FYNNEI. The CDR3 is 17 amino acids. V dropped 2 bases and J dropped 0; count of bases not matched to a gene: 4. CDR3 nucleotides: TGTGCCAGCAGTGAACTAGGGACAGTCTCTGGGGCCAACGTCCTGACTTTC. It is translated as CASSELGTVSGANVLTF.

CDR3 nucleotides: TGTGCCAGCAGCTACAGACAGGCCCAAGAGACCCAGTACTTC. It codes for CASSYRQAQETQYF. This chain joins TRBV7-9 and TRBJ2-5; D possibly corresponds to TRBD1 (6 bases). V lost 4 bases and J lost 1, with 10 bases in between. There are 14 residues in the CDR3. Germline CDR1 is SEHNR and CDR2 is FQNEAQ (reference sequence).

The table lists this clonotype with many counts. This chain's CDR3 is CASSSRQGYQETQYF. The CDR3 DNA sequence: TGTGCCAGCAGCTCCCGACAGGGTTACCAAGAGACCCAGTACTTC. The chain links TRBV7-9 to TRBJ2-5, with 7 positions matching TRBD1. Germline assignment: CDR1 SEHNR and CDR2 FQNEAQ (reference sequence). The CDR3 is made up of 15 amino acids. Unmatched junction bases numbered 5, after V lost 4 bases and J lost 0 bases.

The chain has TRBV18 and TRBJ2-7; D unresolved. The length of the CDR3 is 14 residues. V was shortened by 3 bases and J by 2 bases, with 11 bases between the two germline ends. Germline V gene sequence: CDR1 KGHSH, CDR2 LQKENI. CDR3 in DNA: TGTGCCAGCTCACCGCCGAAGCCTCCCTACGAGCAGTACTTC. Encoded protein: CASSPPKPPYEQYF.

The CDR3 sequence is CASSRGQVAVEKLFF. CDR3 sequence (DNA): TGCGCCAGCAGCCGGGGACAGGTCGCCGTTGAAAAACTGTTTTTT. V is TRBV5-1 and J is TRBJ1-4; 8 bases map to TRBD1. The CDR3 contains 15 residues. V lost 4 bases and J lost 7; bases outside the gene matches: 9. Germline V gives CDR1 SGHRS, CDR2 YFSETQ.

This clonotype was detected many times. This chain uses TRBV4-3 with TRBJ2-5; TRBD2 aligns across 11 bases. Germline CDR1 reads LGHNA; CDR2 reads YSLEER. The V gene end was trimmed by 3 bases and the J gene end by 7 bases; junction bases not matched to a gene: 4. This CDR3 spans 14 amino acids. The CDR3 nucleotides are TGCGCCAGCAGCCAGGATCTAGCGGGAGGGACCCAGTACTTC. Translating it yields CASSQDLAGGTQYF.

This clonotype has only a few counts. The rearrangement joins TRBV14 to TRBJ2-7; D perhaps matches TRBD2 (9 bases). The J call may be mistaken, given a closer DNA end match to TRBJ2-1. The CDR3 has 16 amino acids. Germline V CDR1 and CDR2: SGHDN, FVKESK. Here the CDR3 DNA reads TGTGCCAGCAGCCTTCTAGCGGGACAGGCCTACAATGAGCAGTTCTTC. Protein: CASSLLAGQAYNEQFF.

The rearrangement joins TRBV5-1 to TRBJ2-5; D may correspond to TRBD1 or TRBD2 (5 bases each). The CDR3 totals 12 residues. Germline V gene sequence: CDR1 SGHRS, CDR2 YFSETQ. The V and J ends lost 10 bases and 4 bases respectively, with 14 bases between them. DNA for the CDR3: TGCGCCGACCAACCGAGGGGAGAGACCCAGTACTTC. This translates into CADQPRGETQYF.

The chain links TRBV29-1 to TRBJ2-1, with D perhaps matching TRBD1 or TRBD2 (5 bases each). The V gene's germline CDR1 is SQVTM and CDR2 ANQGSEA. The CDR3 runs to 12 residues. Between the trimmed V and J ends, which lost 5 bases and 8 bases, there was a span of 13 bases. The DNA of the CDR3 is TGCAGCGTTCATCGGGAAGGGGATGAGCAGTTCTTC. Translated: CSVHREGDEQFF.

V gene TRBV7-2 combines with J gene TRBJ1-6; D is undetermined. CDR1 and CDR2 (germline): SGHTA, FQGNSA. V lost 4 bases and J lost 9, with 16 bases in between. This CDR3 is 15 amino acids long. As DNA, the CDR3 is TGTGCCAGCAGCTCTGCATCGGGGATCGGTTCACCCCTCCACTTT. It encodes CASSSASGIGSPLHF.

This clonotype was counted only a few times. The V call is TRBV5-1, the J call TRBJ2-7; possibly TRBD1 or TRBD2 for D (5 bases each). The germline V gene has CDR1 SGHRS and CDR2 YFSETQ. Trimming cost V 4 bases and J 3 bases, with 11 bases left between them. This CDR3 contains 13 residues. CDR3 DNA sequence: TGCGCCAGCAGCGATGGGACCGTCTACGAGCAGTACTTC. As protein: CASSDGTVYEQYF.

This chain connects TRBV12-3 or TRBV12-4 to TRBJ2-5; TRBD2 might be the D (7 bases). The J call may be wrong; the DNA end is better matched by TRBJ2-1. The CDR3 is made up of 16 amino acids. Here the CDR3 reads CASSLSSGGGGHEQFF. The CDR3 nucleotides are TGTGCCAGCAGTTTGAGTAGCGGTGGGGGGGGCCATGAGCAGTTCTTC.

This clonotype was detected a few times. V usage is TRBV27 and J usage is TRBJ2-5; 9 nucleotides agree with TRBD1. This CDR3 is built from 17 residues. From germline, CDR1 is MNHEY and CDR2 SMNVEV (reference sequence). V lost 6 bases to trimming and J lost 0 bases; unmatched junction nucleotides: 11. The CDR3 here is CASSSRQGGTYQETQYF. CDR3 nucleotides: TGTGCCAGCAGCTCCAGACAGGGGGGGACGTACCAAGAGACCCAGTACTTC.

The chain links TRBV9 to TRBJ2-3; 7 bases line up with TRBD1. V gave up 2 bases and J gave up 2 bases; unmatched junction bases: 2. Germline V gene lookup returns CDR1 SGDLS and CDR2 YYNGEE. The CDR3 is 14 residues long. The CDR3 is CASSVGQPTDTQYF. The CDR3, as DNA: TGTGCCAGCAGCGTGGGACAGCCCACAGATACGCAGTATTTT. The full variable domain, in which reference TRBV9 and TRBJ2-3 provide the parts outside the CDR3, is DSGVTQTPKHLITATGQRVTLRCSPRSGDLSVYWYQQSLDQGLQFLIQYYNGEERAKGNILERFSAQQFPDLHSELNLSSLELGDSALYFCASSVGQPTDTQYFGPGTRLTVL.

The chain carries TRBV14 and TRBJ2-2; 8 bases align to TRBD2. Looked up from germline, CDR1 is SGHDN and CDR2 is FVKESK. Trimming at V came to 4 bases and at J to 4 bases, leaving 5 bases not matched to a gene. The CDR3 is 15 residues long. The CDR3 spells CASSPGLESTGELFF. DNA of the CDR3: TGTGCCAGCAGCCCGGGACTAGAATCCACCGGGGAGCTGTTTTTT.

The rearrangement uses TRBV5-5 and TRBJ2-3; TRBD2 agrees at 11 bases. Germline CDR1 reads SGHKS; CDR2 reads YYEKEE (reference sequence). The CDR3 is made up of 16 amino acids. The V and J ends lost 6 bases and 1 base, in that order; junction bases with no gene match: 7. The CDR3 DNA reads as TGTGCCAGCACCCGGATGACTAGCGGGGGCACAGATACGCAGTATTTT. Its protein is CASTRMTSGGTDTQYF.

CDR3: CSVRQGPYEQYF. CDR3 sequence (DNA): TGCAGCGTCAGACAGGGTCCCTACGAGCAGTACTTC. The chain carries TRBV29-1 and TRBJ2-5; 7 bases are a match to TRBD1. The end of the DNA aligns better with TRBJ2-7, so the J call may be wrong. The CDR3 runs 12 residues. Germline V gene lookup returns CDR1 SQVTM and CDR2 ANQGSEA.

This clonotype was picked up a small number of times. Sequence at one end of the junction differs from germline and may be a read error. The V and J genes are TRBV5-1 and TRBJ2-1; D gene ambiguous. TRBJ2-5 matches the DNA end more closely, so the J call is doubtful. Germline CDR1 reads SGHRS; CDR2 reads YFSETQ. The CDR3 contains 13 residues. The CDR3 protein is CASSYDWVEAQYF. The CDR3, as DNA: TGCGCCAGCAGCTATGACTGGGTAGAGGCCCAGTACTTC.

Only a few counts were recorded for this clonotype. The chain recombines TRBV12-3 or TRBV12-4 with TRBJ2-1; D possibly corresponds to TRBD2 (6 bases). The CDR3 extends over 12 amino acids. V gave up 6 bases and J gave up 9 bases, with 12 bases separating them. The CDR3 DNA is TGTGCCAGCAGCATAGCCGGGGGTGAGCAGTTCTTC. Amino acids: CASSIAGGEQFF.

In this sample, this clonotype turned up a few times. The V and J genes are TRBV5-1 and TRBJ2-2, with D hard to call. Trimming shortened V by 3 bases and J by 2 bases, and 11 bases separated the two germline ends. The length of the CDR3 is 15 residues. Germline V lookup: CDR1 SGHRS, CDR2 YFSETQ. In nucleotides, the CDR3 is TGCGCCAGCAGCTCCGTCGCGGCAAACACCGGGGAGCTGTTTTTT. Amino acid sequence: CASSSVAANTGELFF.